The source of this TCR beta chain is a study of vaccination and CD4 T cells after COVID-19. Study conclusions and caveats: The median number of SARS-CoV-2-reactive clonotypes increased from 21 to 38, a change that did not reach significance.

The J segment lost 4 bases and the V segment lost 4 bases, leaving 3 bases of the junction unmatched. Germline-derived CDR1 and CDR2 are MNHNS and SASEGT. The CDR3 totals 13 residues. Cultured CD4+ T cell DNA underwent sequencing with the Oncomine TCR Beta short-read assay. Via MiXCR, TCRdb re-called the PCR reads, giving one row per CDR3 protein. Of fewer than 20,000 distinct CDR3 sequences in the sample, about 50% were seen once. Turning to this clonotype: Its antigen is currently unknown.

As to treatment: roughly 10-day PBMC culture with coronavirus spike peptide pools or control peptides (ViraFEST assay). Sample: CD4+ T cells from blood, cultured in vitro. The chain has TRBV6-1 and TRBJ2-5; 7 nucleotides agree with TRBD1. The origin of this receptor is a human donor who had recovered from COVID-19. In DNA, the CDR3 is TGTGCCAGCAGTGGGGACAGAGGAGAGACCCAGTACTTC. Translating gives CASSGDRGETQYF.